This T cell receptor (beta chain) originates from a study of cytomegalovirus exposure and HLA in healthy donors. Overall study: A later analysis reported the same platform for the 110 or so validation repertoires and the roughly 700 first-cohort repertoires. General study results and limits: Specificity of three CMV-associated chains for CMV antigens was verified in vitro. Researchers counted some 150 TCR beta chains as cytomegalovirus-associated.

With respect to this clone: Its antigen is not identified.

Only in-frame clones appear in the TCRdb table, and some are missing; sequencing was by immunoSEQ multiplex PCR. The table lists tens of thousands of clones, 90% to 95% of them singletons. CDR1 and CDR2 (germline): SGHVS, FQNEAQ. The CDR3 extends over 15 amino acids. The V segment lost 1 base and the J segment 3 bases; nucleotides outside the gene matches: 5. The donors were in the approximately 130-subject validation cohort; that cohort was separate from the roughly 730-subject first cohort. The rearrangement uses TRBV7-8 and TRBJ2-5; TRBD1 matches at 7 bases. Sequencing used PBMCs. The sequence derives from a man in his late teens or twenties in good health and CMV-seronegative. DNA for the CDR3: TGTGCCAGCAGCTTAGGGGTAGGGACAGAAGAGACCCAGTACTTC. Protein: CASSLGVGTEETQYF.